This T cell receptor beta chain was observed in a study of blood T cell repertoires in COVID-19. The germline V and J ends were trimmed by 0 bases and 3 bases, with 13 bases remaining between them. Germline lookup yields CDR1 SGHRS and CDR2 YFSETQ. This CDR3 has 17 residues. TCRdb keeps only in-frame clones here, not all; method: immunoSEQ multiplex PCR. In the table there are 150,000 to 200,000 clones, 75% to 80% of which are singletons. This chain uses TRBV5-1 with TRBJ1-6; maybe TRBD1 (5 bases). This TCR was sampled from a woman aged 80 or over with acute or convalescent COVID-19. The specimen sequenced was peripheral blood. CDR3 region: CASSLEVRGLYNSPLHF. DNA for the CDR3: TGCGCCAGCAGCTTGGAGGTGCGGGGCCTCTATAATTCACCCCTCCACTTT.